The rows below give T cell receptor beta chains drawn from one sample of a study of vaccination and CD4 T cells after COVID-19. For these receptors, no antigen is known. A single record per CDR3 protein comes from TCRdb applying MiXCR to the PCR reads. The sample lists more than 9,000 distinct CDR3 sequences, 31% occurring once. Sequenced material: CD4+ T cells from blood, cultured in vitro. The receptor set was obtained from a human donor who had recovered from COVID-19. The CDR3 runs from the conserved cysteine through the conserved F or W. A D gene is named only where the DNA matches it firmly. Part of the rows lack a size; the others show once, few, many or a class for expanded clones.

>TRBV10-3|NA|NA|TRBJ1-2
CAISQGVRVTAANYGYTF
TGTGCCATCAGCCAAGGAGTTAGGGTGACAGCTGCCAACTATGGCTACACCTTC
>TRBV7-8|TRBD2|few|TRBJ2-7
CASSSTGTSATYEQYF
TGTGCCAGCAGCTCCACCGGGACTAGCGCCACCTACGAGCAGTACTTC
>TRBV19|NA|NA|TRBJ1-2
CASSIIGHNYGYTF
TGTGCCAGTAGTATTATTGGACACAACTATGGCTACACCTTC
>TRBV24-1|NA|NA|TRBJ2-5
CATSDSRDGETQYF
TGTGCCACCAGTGATTCGAGGGACGGAGAGACCCAGTACTTC
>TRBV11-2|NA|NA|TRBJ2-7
CASSLGAESYEQYF
TGTGCCAGCAGCTTAGGCGCCGAGTCCTACGAGCAGTACTTC
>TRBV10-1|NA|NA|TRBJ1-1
CASSLPGMNTEAFF
TGCGCCAGCAGCCTTCCCGGGATGAACACTGAAGCTTTCTTT
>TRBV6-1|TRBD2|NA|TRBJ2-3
CASSEQRAGGRTDTQYF
TGTGCCAGCAGTGAACAGAGGGCGGGGGGTCGCACAGATACGCAGTATTTT
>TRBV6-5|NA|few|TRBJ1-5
CASSSELTGPQHF
TGTGCCAGCAGTTCAGAACTCACGGGGCCCCAGCATTTT
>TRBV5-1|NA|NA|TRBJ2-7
CASSLDGEQYF
TGCGCCAGCAGCTTGGATGGAGAGCAGTACTTC
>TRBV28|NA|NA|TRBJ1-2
CASSFRGSNYGYTF
TGTGCCAGCAGTTTCAGGGGTTCAAACTATGGCTACACCTTC
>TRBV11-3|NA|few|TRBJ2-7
CASSFRDEQYF
TGTGCCAGCAGTTTTCGGGACGAGCAGTACTTC
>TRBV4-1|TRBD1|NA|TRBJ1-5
CASSPSGTGDQPQHF
TGCGCCAGCAGCCCCTCGGGGACAGGGGATCAGCCCCAGCATTTT
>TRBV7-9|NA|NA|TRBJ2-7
CASSLSRAVLDEQYF
TGTGCCAGCAGCTTGAGCAGGGCGGTGTTGGACGAGCAGTACTTC
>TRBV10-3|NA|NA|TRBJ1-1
CAISESGPVGGGMNTEAFF
TGTGCCATCAGTGAGTCGGGCCCAGTGGGAGGGGGGATGAACACTGAAGCTTTCTTT
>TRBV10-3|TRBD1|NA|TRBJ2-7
CAISRDRGYEQYF
TGTGCCATCAGCCGGGACAGGGGCTACGAGCAGTACTTC
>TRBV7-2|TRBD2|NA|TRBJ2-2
CASSLLNGRSGELFF
TGTGCCAGCAGCTTGTTAAACGGGAGGAGCGGGGAGCTGTTTTTT
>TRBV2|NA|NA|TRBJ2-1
CASSGQSYNEQFF
TGTGCCAGCAGTGGCCAGAGTTACAATGAGCAGTTCTTC
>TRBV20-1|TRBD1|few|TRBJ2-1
CSAIGTASYNEQFF
TGCAGTGCTATCGGGACAGCTAGCTACAATGAGCAGTTCTTC
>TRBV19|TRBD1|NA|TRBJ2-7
CASSFRTGGTYEQYF
TGTGCCAGTAGTTTTCGGACAGGGGGGACCTACGAGCAGTACTTC
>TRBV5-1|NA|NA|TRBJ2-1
CASSLGTAYNEQFF
TGCGCCAGCAGCTTGGGGACAGCCTACAATGAGCAGTTCTTC
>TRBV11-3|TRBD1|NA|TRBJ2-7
CASSLRPTGGEQYF
TGTGCCAGCAGCCTCCGACCTACAGGGGGCGAGCAGTACTTC
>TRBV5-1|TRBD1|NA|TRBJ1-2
CASSQEDRGNYGYAF
TGCGCCAGCAGCCAGGAGGACAGGGGAAACTATGGCTACGCCTTC
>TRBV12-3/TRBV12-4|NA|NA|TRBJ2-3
CASMEAGFTDTQYF
TGTGCCAGCATGGAAGCTGGATTTACAGATACGCAGTATTTT
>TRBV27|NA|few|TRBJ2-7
CASSLRGSEQYF
TGTGCCAGCAGTTTACGGGGAAGCGAGCAGTACTTC
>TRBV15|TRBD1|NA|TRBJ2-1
CATSRVGTGVYNEQFF
TGTGCCACCAGCAGAGTGGGGACAGGGGTATACAATGAGCAGTTCTTC
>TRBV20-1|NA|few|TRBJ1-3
CSVYSSGNTIYF
TGCAGTGTGTATAGCTCTGGAAACACCATATATTTT
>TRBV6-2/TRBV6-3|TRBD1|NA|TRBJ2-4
CASSYSLDRAEGAKNIQYF
TGTGCCAGCAGTTACTCCCTGGACAGGGCCGAAGGGGCCAAAAACATTCAGTACTTC
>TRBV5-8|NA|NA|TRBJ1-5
CASSVHRDQPQHF
TGTGCCAGCAGCGTCCACAGGGATCAGCCCCAGCATTTT
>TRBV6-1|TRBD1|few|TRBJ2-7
CASRGGTGVSYEQYF
TGTGCCAGCAGGGGGGGGACAGGGGTATCTTACGAGCAGTACTTC
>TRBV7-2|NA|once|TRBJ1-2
CTSSREQGFGGYTF
TGTACCAGCAGTCGAGAACAGGGATTCGGTGGCTACACCTTC
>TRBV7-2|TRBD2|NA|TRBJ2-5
CASSLRAGEETQYF
TGTGCCAGCAGCTTACGAGCGGGGGAAGAGACCCAGTACTTC
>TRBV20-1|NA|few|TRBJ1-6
CSARDSRFLDHNSPLHF
TGCAGTGCTAGAGATTCTAGGTTCCTCGACCATAATTCACCCCTCCACTTT
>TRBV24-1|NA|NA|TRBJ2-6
CATSNSGANVLTF
TGTGCCACCAGTAACTCTGGGGCCAACGTCCTGACTTTC
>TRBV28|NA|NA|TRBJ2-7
CASSLNPGHQYF
TGTGCCAGCAGTTTGAATCCCGGGCACCAGTACTTC
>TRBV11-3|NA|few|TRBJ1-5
CASTNPPTAHQPQHF
TGTGCCAGCACCAACCCCCCCACAGCCCATCAGCCCCAGCATTTT
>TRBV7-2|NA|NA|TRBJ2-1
CASSPHYSYNEQFF
TGTGCCAGCAGCCCCCACTACTCCTACAATGAGCAGTTCTTC
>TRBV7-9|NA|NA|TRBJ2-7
CASSPGTSSSYEQYF
TGTGCCAGCAGCCCCGGGACTTCCAGCTCCTACGAGCAGTACTTC
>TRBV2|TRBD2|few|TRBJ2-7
CASSEDWGGEQYF
TGTGCCAGCAGTGAGGATTGGGGGGGGGAGCAGTACTTC
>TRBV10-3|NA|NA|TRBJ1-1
CAIRAGTNTEAFF
TGTGCCATCAGGGCTGGGACGAACACTGAAGCTTTCTTT
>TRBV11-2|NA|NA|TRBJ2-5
CASSSPSLRGTQYF
TGTGCCAGCAGCTCACCCTCCCTGCGGGGGACCCAGTACTTC
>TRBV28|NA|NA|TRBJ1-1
CASSLGDNTEAFF
TGTGCCAGCAGTTTGGGGGACAACACTGAAGCTTTCTTT
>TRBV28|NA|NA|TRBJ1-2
CASNLSPYGYTF
TGTGCCAGCAACCTGAGTCCCTATGGCTACACCTTC
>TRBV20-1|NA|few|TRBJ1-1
CSARDGLFGKAFF
TGCAGTGCTAGAGATGGCTTATTTGGAAAAGCTTTCTTT
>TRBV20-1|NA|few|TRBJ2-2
CSASLGGELFF
TGCAGTGCTAGTCTGGGCGGGGAGCTGTTTTTT
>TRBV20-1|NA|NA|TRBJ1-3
CSARGEGGSDSGNTIYF
TGCAGTGCTAGAGGGGAAGGGGGGTCTGACTCTGGAAACACCATATATTTT
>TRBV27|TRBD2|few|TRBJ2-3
CASTLLAGGTDTQYF
TGTGCCAGCACCTTACTAGCGGGAGGCACAGATACGCAGTATTTT
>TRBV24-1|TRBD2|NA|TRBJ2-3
CATKTSGTDTQYF
TGTGCCACTAAGACTAGCGGCACAGATACGCAGTATTTT
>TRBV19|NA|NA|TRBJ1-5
CASRNTGPIEPQHF
TGTGCCAGTAGAAACACAGGGCCGATAGAGCCCCAGCATTTT
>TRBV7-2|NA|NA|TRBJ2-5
CASSLSSAAEGGTQYF
TGTGCCAGCAGCTTATCATCAGCGGCCGAGGGGGGGACCCAGTACTTC
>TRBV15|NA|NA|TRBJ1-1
CATSRDPGGGLMNTEAFF
TGTGCCACCAGCAGAGATCCCGGGGGGGGGCTGATGAACACTGAAGCTTTCTTT
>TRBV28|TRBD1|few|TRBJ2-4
CASRTGGPKNIQYF
TGTGCCAGCAGGACAGGGGGACCCAAAAACATTCAGTACTTC